This TCR beta chain was recorded in a study of blood T cell repertoires in COVID-19. TCRdb's table, derived via immunoSEQ multiplex PCR, lists solely in-frame clones and lacks some. Counted here are approximately 460,000 clones, about 88% occurring once; the ten biggest clones make up about 0.91%. This CDR3 is built from 16 residues. Per the germline V gene, CDR1 is SGHRS and CDR2 is YFSETQ. V gave up 4 bases and J gave up 5 bases; unmatched junction bases: 9. The source of this sequence is a man aged 18 to 29 with COVID-19, enrolled during active disease. V is TRBV5-1 and J is TRBJ2-1, with 10 bases lining up with TRBD2. Sequenced: peripheral blood. This CDR3 is CASSPSALAGHNEQFF. The CDR3 nucleotides are TGCGCCAGCAGCCCCAGCGCACTAGCGGGACACAATGAGCAGTTCTTC.